These 7 T cell receptor beta chains came from one sample sequenced in a study of CD8 T cells in ankylosing spondylitis. TCRdb re-analysed the 5' RACE reads in MiXCR, keeping a single row per CDR3 protein. The sample yields 200,000 to 250,000 distinct CDR3 sequences, roughly 10% seen once. Sequenced material: blood, either unsorted or a sorted T cell fraction (not recorded which). The receptors derive from a male donor with ankylosing spondylitis or in good health (not recorded which).

This clonotype turned up a few times. The chain combines TRBV12-3 or TRBV12-4 with TRBJ2-5; the D gene is possibly TRBD2 (5 bases). Deletions cut 5 bases from V and 5 bases from J, with 18 bases between. The CDR3 covers 15 residues. This CDR3 is CASSGGSAAVETQYF. The CDR3 nucleotides are TGTGCCAGCAGTGGCGGTAGCGCGGCGGTGGAGACCCAGTACTTC.

This clonotype has more than one count but fewer than ten. The chain has TRBV7-2 and TRBJ2-3; D unclear. The V end lost 2 bases, the J end lost 1 base, and 10 bases lay between the germline ends. CDR1 and CDR2 from the germline V gene are SGHTA and FQGNSA. CDR3 size: 15 residues. The CDR3 DNA reads TGTGCCAGCAGCTTAAGAAACAGCCGCACAGATACGCAGTATTTT. Translating it yields CASSLRNSRTDTQYF.

This clonotype was found many times. The chain carries TRBV28 and TRBJ2-3; 8 bases fit TRBD2. CDR1 MDHEN and CDR2 SYDVKM come from the germline V gene. The CDR3 loop spans 17 amino acids. The junction had 11 bases not matched to a gene; V was cut back by 4 bases and J by 2 bases. The DNA of the CDR3 is TGTGCCAGCAGTTCCCTGGGAAGCGGGGGACCCACAGATACGCAGTATTTT. This sequence encodes CASSSLGSGGPTDTQYF.

Notes on this clonotype: A much larger clone differs from this one at a single base, so this may be a read error. CDR3 DNA: TGTGCCAACAGCCAAGAACTCTCTGGGGCCAACGTCCTGACTTTC. Translated: CANSQELSGANVLTF. The rearrangement uses TRBV3-1 and TRBJ2-6; D remains unclear. The germline CDR1 and CDR2 sequences are LGHDT and YNNKEL (reference sequence). The CDR3 is 15 amino acids.

This clonotype has ten or more counts. The rearrangement uses TRBV19 and TRBJ2-1; 8 bases agree with TRBD1. CDR3 length: 16 amino acids. Germline CDR1 LNHDA, CDR2 SQIVND (reference sequence). V gave up 2 bases and J gave up 5 bases; unmatched junction bases: 8. In DNA form, the CDR3 reads TGTGCCAGTAGTATACCCATCGGACAGGGTAACAATGAGCAGTTCTTC. Translating gives CASSIPIGQGNNEQFF.

This clonotype was counted ten times or more. This sequence joins TRBV5-1 and TRBJ2-1; D possibly corresponds to TRBD1 (6 bases). The germline gives CDR1 SGHRS, CDR2 YFSETQ. The CDR3 extends over 16 amino acids. V was trimmed by 2 bases and J by 0 bases, leaving 12 bases between them. CDR3 in amino acids: CASSFLQGSSYNEQFF. The CDR3, as DNA: TGCGCCAGCAGCTTTCTACAGGGTAGCTCCTACAATGAGCAGTTCTTC.

V and J are TRBV29-1 and TRBJ2-1; D not certain. Trimming pared 3 bases from V and 4 bases from J, leaving 7 bases between. In germline, CDR1 is SQVTM, CDR2 ANQGSEA. This CDR3 region has 12 residues. In DNA form, the CDR3 reads TGCAGCGTTGAGGCTAGTTACAATGAGCAGTTCTTC. This codes for CSVEASYNEQFF.